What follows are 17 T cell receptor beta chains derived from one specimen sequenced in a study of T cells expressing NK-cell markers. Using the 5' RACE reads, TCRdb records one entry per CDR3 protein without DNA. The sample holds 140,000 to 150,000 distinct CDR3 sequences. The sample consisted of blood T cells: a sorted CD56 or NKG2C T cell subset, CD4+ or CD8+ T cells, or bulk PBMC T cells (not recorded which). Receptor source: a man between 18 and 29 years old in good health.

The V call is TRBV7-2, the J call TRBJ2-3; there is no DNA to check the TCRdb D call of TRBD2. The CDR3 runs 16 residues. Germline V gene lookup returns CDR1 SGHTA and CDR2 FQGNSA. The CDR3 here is CASSLPHSGVTDTQYF.

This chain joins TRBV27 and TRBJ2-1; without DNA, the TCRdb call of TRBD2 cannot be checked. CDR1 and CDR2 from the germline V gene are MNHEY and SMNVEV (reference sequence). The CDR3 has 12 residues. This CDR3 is CASSGTFNEQFF.

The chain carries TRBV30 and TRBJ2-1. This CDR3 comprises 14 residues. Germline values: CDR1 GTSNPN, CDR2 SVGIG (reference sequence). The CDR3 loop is CAWTDRSSYNEQFF.

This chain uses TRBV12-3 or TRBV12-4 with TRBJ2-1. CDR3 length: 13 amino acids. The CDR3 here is CASSFVGYNEQFF.

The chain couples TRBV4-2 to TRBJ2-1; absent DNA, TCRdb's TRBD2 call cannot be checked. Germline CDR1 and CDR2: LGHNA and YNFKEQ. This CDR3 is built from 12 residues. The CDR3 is CASKLAEDEQFF.

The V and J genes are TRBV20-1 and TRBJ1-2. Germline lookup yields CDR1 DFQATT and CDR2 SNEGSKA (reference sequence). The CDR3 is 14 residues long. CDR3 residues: CSARDPTTRYGYTF.

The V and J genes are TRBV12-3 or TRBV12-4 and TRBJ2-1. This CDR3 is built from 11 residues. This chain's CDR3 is CASTEDNEQFF.

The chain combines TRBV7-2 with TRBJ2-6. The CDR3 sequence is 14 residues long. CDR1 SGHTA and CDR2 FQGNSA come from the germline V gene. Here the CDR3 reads CASSLGYEANVLTF.

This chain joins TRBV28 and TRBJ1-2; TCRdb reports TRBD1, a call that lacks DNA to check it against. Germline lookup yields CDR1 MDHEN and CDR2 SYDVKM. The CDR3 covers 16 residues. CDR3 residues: CASSLWVEGDNDGYTF.

This CDR3 reads CSVAGSNEQFF. This chain connects TRBV29-1 to TRBJ2-1. The CDR3 runs 11 residues. Germline V gene sequence: CDR1 SQVTM, CDR2 ANQGSEA.

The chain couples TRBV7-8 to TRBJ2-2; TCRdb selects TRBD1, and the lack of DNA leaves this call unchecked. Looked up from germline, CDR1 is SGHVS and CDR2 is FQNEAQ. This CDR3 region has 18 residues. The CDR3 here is CASSFPLWAGANTGELFF. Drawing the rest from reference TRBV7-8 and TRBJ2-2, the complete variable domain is GAGVSQSPRYKVAKRGQDVALRCDPISGHVSLFWYQQALGQGPEFLTYFQNEAQLDKSGLPSDRFFAERPEGSVSTLKIQRTQQEDSAVYLCASSFPLWAGANTGELFFGEGSRLTVL.

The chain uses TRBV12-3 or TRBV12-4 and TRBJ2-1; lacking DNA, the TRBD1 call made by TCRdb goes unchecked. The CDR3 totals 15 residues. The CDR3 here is CASSPPLGQVDEQFF.

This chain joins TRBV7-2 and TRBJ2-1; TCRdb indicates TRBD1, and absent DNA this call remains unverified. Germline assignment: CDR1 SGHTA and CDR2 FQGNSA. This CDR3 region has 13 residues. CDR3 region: CASSLDRGSEQFF.

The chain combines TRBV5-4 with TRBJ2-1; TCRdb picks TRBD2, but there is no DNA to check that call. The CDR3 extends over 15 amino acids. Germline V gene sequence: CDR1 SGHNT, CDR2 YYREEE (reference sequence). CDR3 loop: CASSFGLAGGGEQFF.

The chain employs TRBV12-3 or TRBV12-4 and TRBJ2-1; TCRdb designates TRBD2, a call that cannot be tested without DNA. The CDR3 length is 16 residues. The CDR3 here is CASSLIRTSSYNEQFF.

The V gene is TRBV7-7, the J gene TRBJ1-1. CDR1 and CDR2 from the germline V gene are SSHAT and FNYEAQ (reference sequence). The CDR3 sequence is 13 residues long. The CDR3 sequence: CASSPIIWTEAFF. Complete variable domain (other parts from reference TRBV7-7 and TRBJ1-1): GAGVSQSPRYKVTKRGQDVTLRCDPISSHATLYWYQQALGQGPEFLTYFNYEAQPDKSGLPSDRFSAERPEGSISTLTIQRTEQRDSAMYRCASSPIIWTEAFFGQGTRLTVV.

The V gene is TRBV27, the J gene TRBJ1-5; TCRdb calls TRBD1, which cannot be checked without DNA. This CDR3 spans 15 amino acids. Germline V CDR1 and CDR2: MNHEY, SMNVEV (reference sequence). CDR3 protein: CASRATAFSNQPQHF.